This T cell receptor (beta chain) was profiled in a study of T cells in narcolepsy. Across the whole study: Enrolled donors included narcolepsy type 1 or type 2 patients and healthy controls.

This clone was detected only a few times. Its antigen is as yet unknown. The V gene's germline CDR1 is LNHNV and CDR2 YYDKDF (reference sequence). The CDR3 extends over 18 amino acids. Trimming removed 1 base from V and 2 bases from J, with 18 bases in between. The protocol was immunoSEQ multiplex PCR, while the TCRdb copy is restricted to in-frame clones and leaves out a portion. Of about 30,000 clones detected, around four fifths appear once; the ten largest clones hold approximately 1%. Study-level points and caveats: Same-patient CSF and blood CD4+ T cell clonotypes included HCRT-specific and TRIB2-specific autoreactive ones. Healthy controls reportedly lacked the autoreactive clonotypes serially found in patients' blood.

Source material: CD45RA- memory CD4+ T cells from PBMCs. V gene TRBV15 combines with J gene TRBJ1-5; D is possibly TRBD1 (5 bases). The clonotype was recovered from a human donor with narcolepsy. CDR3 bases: TGTGCCACCAGCAGAGCCAAGTTATCCGGGGACGGCAATCAGCCCCAGCATTTT. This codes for CATSRAKLSGDGNQPQHF.